Listed below are T cell receptor beta chains from one sample, sequenced in a study of control samples from healthy donors and cancer patients. The table came from immunoSEQ multiplex PCR; TCRdb's copy has only in-frame clones and leaves some out. The sample consists of under 65,000 clones, around nine tenths of them appearing once. Sequencing used PBMCs. These receptors all stem from a woman aged 45-65 years with colorectal cancer. Each CDR3 is given without its conserved first and last residue.

V | CDR3
TRBV11-2 | ASSFSSTNEKLF
TRBV7-8 | ASSWNRVGGELF
TRBV29-1 | SVRTDRDGYEQY
TRBV28 | ASSPLGIAGGPYTQY
TRBV7-2 | ASNYGTTGGYEQY
TRBV3-1/TRBV3-2 | ASSRSAGGSYNEQF
TRBV19 | ASSITPLVEQF
TRBV2 | ASSDSETQY
TRBV30 | AWSPNRGGPQH
TRBV27 | ASARRGRPSYEQY
TRBV6-6 | ASSVALGVAEAF
TRBV5-1 | ASSLDRGGSPLH